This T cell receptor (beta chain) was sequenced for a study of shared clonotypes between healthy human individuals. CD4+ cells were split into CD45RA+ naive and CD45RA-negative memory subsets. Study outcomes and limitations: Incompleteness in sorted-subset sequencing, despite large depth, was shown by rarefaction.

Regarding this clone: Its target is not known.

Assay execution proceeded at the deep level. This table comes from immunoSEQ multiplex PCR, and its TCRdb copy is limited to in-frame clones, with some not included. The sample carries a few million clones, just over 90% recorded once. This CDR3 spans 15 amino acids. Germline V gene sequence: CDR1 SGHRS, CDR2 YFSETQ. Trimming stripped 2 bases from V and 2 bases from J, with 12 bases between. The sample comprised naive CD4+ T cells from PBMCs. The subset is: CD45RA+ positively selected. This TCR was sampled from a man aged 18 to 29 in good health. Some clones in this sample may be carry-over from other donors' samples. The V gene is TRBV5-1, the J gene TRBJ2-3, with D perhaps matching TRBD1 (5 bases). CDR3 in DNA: TGCGCCAGCAGCTTCCCCCGACAGAACACAGATACGCAGTATTTT. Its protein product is CASSFPRQNTDTQYF.